These 5 T cell receptor beta chains were all obtained from the same sample, sequenced in a study of blood T cell repertoires in COVID-19. Only in-frame clones appear in the TCRdb table, and some are missing; sequencing was by immunoSEQ multiplex PCR. The sample shows roughly 120,000 clones, about nine tenths of them seen only once. The sequencing input was peripheral blood. Receptors originate from a human donor with active COVID-19. The donor label of this sample is uncertain.

This clone was seen once. This rearrangement joins TRBV5-1 to TRBJ1-6; no clear D gene. The CDR3 loop spans 15 amino acids. Trimming removed 4 bases from V and 0 bases from J, with 8 bases in between. Germline lookup yields CDR1 SGHRS and CDR2 YFSETQ. The CDR3 coding sequence is TGCGCCAGCAGCACCGCGAGCTCCTATAATTCACCCCTCCACTTT. This codes for CASSTASSYNSPLHF.

The genes are TRBV7-3 and TRBJ2-4; D might be TRBD2 (6 bases). V dropped 1 base and J dropped 0 bases, with 7 bases sitting between them. The CDR3 runs 15 residues. CDR1 and CDR2 from the germline V gene are SGHTA and FQGTGA. CDR3 coding DNA: TGTGCCAGCAGCTTAAATAGCGGAGCCAAAAACATTCAGTACTTC. Its translation: CASSLNSGAKNIQYF.

The rearrangement uses TRBV18 and TRBJ1-4; a weak D match, TRBD1 (5 bases). Per germline, CDR1 KGHSH and CDR2 LQKENI. V lost 3 bases and J 0 bases, leaving 14 bases between the germline ends. The CDR3 is 17 amino acids. The CDR3 DNA is TGTGCCAGCTCACCCAGACGACAGCCCGCAACTAATGAAAAACTGTTTTTT. It codes for CASSPRRQPATNEKLFF.

The CDR3 nucleotides read TGTGCCAGCCGCCCTGGCGGACAGACCTCCTACGAGCAGTACTTC. This codes for CASRPGGQTSYEQYF. This chain links TRBV28 with TRBJ2-7; D might be TRBD1 (6 bases). From germline, CDR1 is MDHEN and CDR2 SYDVKM. The CDR3 is 15 amino acids. Trimming pared 8 bases from V and 0 bases from J, leaving 17 bases between.

This rearrangement joins TRBV3-1 (or the pseudogene TRBV3-2) to TRBJ1-6; TRBD1 matches at 10 bases. The V segment lost 1 base and the J segment 4 bases; nucleotides outside the gene matches: 4. The germline V gene encodes CDR1 LGHDT and CDR2 YNNKEL (reference sequence). The CDR3 has 17 residues. CDR3 loop: CASSQARGQGYNSPLHF. The CDR3 DNA reads as TGTGCCAGCAGCCAAGCAAGGGGACAGGGGTATAATTCACCCCTCCACTTT.